A single sample is the source of the 29 T cell receptor beta chains below, sequenced in a study of blood T cell repertoires in COVID-19. TCRdb's copy holds only in-frame clones and misses some; the assay was immunoSEQ multiplex PCR. The sample lists under 300,000 clones; 75% to 90% were seen once. The sequenced material came from peripheral blood. Receptors originate from a man aged 25-45 years who had recovered from COVID-19.

The CDR3 DNA reads as TGTGCCAGCAGTTACTTTATGGGGACAGAGGATTCACCCCTCCACTTT. Translation: CASSYFMGTEDSPLHF. The chain uses TRBV6-5 and TRBJ1-6, with 7 bases aligning to TRBD1. Trimming took 1 base from V and 8 from J; bases not matched to a gene: 8. The CDR3 runs 16 residues. In germline, CDR1 is MNHEY, CDR2 SVGAGI.

The chain uses TRBV5-1 and TRBJ2-1; D unresolved. The CDR3 spans 12 residues. Germline loops: CDR1 SGHRS, CDR2 YFSETQ. The germline V and J ends were trimmed by 3 bases and 5 bases, with 6 bases remaining between them. The CDR3 nucleotides read TGCGCCAGCAGCTCCCGGGACAATGAGCAGTTCTTC. Its translation is CASSSRDNEQFF.

The chain uses TRBV24-1 and TRBJ1-2; D gene unclear. Germline V gene data show CDR1 as KGHDR and CDR2 as SFDVKD. The CDR3 is made up of 15 amino acids. V lost 3 bases and J lost 1, with 11 bases in between. CDR3 sequence reads: CATSDAAGNNYGYTF. In DNA, the CDR3 is TGTGCCACCAGTGATGCCGCCGGGAATAACTATGGCTACACCTTC.

The chain has TRBV9 and TRBJ2-2; TRBD1 might be the D (6 bases). Trimming cost V 3 bases and J 5 bases, with 11 bases left between them. The CDR3 loop spans 14 amino acids. Per the germline V gene, CDR1 is SGDLS and CDR2 is YYNGEE. CDR3: CASSGPQGTGELFF. CDR3 DNA: TGTGCCAGCAGCGGGCCTCAGGGGACCGGGGAGCTGTTTTTT. Supplemented by reference TRBV9 and TRBJ2-2, the full variable domain reads DSGVTQTPKHLITATGQRVTLRCSPRSGDLSVYWYQQSLDQGLQFLIQYYNGEERAKGNILERFSAQQFPDLHSELNLSSLELGDSALYFCASSGPQGTGELFFGEGSRLTVL.

The chain employs TRBV6-5 and TRBJ1-3; TRBD1 matches at 9 bases. The CDR3 sequence is 15 residues long. The V and J ends lost 2 bases and 3 bases, in that order; junction bases with no gene match: 2. Looked up from germline, CDR1 is MNHEY and CDR2 is SVGAGI. The CDR3 DNA reads TGTGCCAGCAGTTACCGACAGGGGGGTGGAAACACCATATATTTT. Amino acid sequence: CASSYRQGGGNTIYF.

V and J are TRBV7-6 and TRBJ1-5; unclear D gene. Germline CDR1 SGHVS, CDR2 FNYEAQ. V shed 5 bases and J shed 6 bases, with 11 bases lying between them. The CDR3 consists of 13 residues. Here the CDR3 reads CASSPSASQPQHF. CDR3 sequence (DNA): TGTGCCAGCAGCCCTAGCGCTTCTCAGCCCCAGCATTTT. The full variable domain, completed using reference TRBV7-6 and TRBJ1-5, is GAGVSQSPRYKVTKRGQDVALRCDPISGHVSLYWYRQALGQGPEFLTYFNYEAQQDKSGLPNDRFSAERPEGSISTLTIQRTEQRDSAMYRCASSPSASQPQHFGDGTRLSIL.

This clone was counted once. This chain links TRBV5-5 with TRBJ1-2; D might be TRBD1 (5 bases). The CDR3 covers 13 residues. Trimming removed 4 bases from V and 8 bases from J, with 15 bases in between. CDR1 and CDR2 from the germline V gene are SGHKS and YYEKEE (reference sequence). CDR3 sequence (DNA): TGTGCCAGCAGCCACCAATCAGGGTACGGCTACACCTTC. Translating gives CASSHQSGYGYTF.

The chain uses TRBV4-1 and TRBJ2-2; the D gene is possibly TRBD2 (5 bases). CDR1 and CDR2 from the germline V gene are MGHRA and YSYEKL. The germline V and J ends were trimmed by 4 bases and 5 bases, with 11 bases remaining between them. The CDR3 runs 14 residues. The chain's CDR3 is CASSLVWETGELFF. For the CDR3, the DNA is TGCGCCAGCAGCCTAGTTTGGGAGACCGGGGAGCTGTTTTTT.

The rearrangement links TRBV4-1 to TRBJ1-6; a possible D gene is TRBD1 (6 bases). V was shortened by 4 bases and J by 7 bases, with 17 bases between the two germline ends. There are 16 residues in the CDR3. Germline V gene lookup returns CDR1 MGHRA and CDR2 YSYEKL. The CDR3 loop is CASSPVGGRKNSPLHF. DNA for the CDR3: TGCGCCAGCAGCCCGGTAGGGGGACGGAAAAATTCACCCCTCCACTTT.

This chain connects TRBV7-9 to TRBJ1-4; D gene uncertain. Trimming pared 7 bases from V and 7 bases from J, leaving 25 bases between. The CDR3 consists of 17 residues. In germline, CDR1 is SEHNR, CDR2 FQNEAQ (reference sequence). CDR3 DNA: TGTGCCAGCACCCTAAGACTACCCGGGAATATAGGTGAAAAACTGTTTTTT. Amino acid sequence: CASTLRLPGNIGEKLFF.

The rearrangement uses TRBV7-2 and TRBJ2-3; weak D call: TRBD1 (6 bases). This CDR3 region has 14 residues. CDR1 SGHTA and CDR2 FQGNSA come from the germline V gene. Trimming removed 1 base at V and 4 bases at J, with 9 bases between. The CDR3: CASSLGTDPDTQYF. CDR3 coding DNA: TGTGCCAGCAGCTTAGGGACAGACCCAGATACGCAGTATTTT.

The chain has TRBV6-5 and TRBJ1-1; TRBD1 agrees at 7 bases. J lost 4 bases, V lost 7 bases, and 6 bases had no gene match. The CDR3 is 13 residues long. Germline lookup yields CDR1 MNHEY and CDR2 SVGAGI. CDR3 sequence reads: CASTRGQTTEAFF. CDR3 nucleotide sequence: TGTGCCAGCACAAGGGGACAGACCACTGAAGCTTTCTTT.

CDR3 DNA: TGTGCCAGCAGTTTGAGGACTGAAGCTTTCTTT. This codes for CASSLRTEAFF. The rearrangement uses TRBV12-3 or TRBV12-4 and TRBJ1-1; D gene ambiguous. Trimming took 3 bases from V and 5 from J, leaving 4 bases between them. There are 11 residues in the CDR3.

The chain has TRBV6-2 or TRBV6-3 and TRBJ1-2; D gene ambiguous. V was pared by 5 bases and J by 5 bases, with 12 bases between. CDR3 length: 13 amino acids. Germline-derived CDR1 and CDR2 are MNHEY and SVGEGT. CDR3 DNA: TGTGCCAGCAGTAACGAACGGGGATATGGCTACACCTTC. As protein: CASSNERGYGYTF.

V is TRBV3-1 (or the pseudogene TRBV3-2) and J is TRBJ1-2; 8 bases align to TRBD1. CDR3 length equals 15 residues. V lost 4 bases and J lost 5; bases outside the gene matches: 9. Per germline, CDR1 LGHDT and CDR2 YNNKEL (reference sequence). CDR3 loop: CASSRRGQDAYGYTF. The CDR3 bases are TGTGCCAGCAGCCGTAGGGGACAGGATGCTTATGGCTACACCTTC.

In its sample, this clone was seen a few times. The CDR3 bases are TGTGCCAGCAGCTGGGGCGGGAGCTATGGCTACACCTTC. Translating it yields CASSWGGSYGYTF. The V and J genes are TRBV3-1 (or the pseudogene TRBV3-2) and TRBJ1-2; D possibly corresponds to TRBD1 (5 bases). The V end lost 5 bases, the J end lost 4 bases, and 11 bases lay between the germline ends. The CDR3 contains 13 residues. In germline, CDR1 is LGHDT, CDR2 YNNKEL (reference sequence).

The V gene is TRBV21-1, the J gene TRBJ2-1; the listed D gene, TRBD1, was not tested against the DNA. TRBV21-1 is marked as a pseudogene. The CDR3 runs to 14 residues. The CDR3 nucleotides are TGTGCCAGCACCGGGACAGGGGGCGGCAATGAGCAGTTCTTC. This codes for CASTGTGGGNEQFF.

V gene TRBV4-1 combines with J gene TRBJ2-7, with 8 bases matching TRBD2. Germline V lookup: CDR1 MGHRA, CDR2 YSYEKL. Unmatched junction bases numbered 11, after V lost 3 bases and J lost 4 bases. The CDR3 loop spans 16 amino acids. CDR3 region: CASSHSGAPRTYEQYF. CDR3 DNA: TGCGCCAGCAGCCATAGCGGGGCCCCTAGGACTTACGAGCAGTACTTC.

The chain uses TRBV24-1 and TRBJ2-7, with 7 nucleotides matching TRBD1. Unmatched junction bases numbered 10, after V lost 3 bases and J lost 9 bases. In germline, CDR1 is KGHDR, CDR2 SFDVKD. CDR3 length: 14 amino acids. This CDR3 reads CATSDPDRPQGQYF. The CDR3 coding sequence is TGTGCCACCAGTGATCCGGACAGGCCTCAGGGGCAGTACTTC.

This clone was found a few times. This sequence joins TRBV5-6 and TRBJ2-7; no firm D call. V lost 0 bases, J lost 3 bases, and 7 bases lay in between. Germline V lookup: CDR1 SGHDT, CDR2 YYEEEE. The CDR3 has 13 residues. The CDR3 nucleotides are TGTGCCAGCAGCTTGGGTTCGGGCTACGAGCAGTACTTC. As protein: CASSLGSGYEQYF.

The chain recombines TRBV5-1 with TRBJ2-3; 13 nucleotides agree with TRBD2. This CDR3 region has 17 residues. The V and J ends lost 0 bases and 2 bases, in that order; junction bases with no gene match: 3. Germline lookup yields CDR1 SGHRS and CDR2 YFSETQ. The CDR3 region is CASSLETSGGITDTQYF. The CDR3 DNA reads as TGCGCCAGCAGCTTGGAGACTAGCGGGGGGATCACAGATACGCAGTATTTT.

This clone was observed a few times. This chain connects TRBV3-1 (or the pseudogene TRBV3-2) to TRBJ1-5, with D uncertain. Trimming took off 0 bases at V and 4 bases at J, with 7 bases between the two ends. The CDR3 loop spans 14 amino acids. Per the germline V gene, CDR1 is LGHDT and CDR2 is YNNKEL (reference sequence). CDR3 in amino acids: CASSQEEGNQPQHF. CDR3 DNA: TGTGCCAGCAGCCAAGAGGAGGGAAATCAGCCCCAGCATTTT.

This clone was seen a single time. The V call is TRBV11-2, the J call TRBJ2-3, with D perhaps matching TRBD1 (6 bases). The CDR3 is 14 residues long. V lost 7 bases and J 0 bases, leaving 11 bases between the germline ends. CDR1 and CDR2 from the germline V gene are SGHAT and FQNNGV. The CDR3 sequence: CASTRGLSTDTQYF. CDR3 in DNA: TGTGCCAGCACCAGGGGATTGAGCACAGATACGCAGTATTTT.

The chain recombines TRBV9 with TRBJ2-1, with D maybe TRBD1 (6 bases). V lost 0 bases and J lost 6, with 22 bases in between. The CDR3 loop spans 18 amino acids. Germline V gene sequence: CDR1 SGDLS, CDR2 YYNGEE. The CDR3 DNA reads as TGTGCCAGCAGCGTAGCTTCTGGTGGACAGATAGTAGGCAATGAGCAGTTCTTC. Amino acids: CASSVASGGQIVGNEQFF.

The chain couples TRBV25-1 to TRBJ2-4; perhaps TRBD2 as D (6 bases). The CDR3 is 15 residues long. V lost 1 base to trimming and J lost 0 bases, with 7 bases between them. The V gene's germline CDR1 is MGHDK and CDR2 SYGVNS. The CDR3 loop is CASSEWRGAKNIQYF. CDR3 bases: TGTGCCAGCAGTGAATGGCGGGGAGCCAAAAACATTCAGTACTTC.

This clone was seen once. The DNA of the CDR3 is TGTGCCTGGGGGGCGGCGGATACGCAGTATTTT. Translation: CAWGAADTQYF. The gene calls are TRBV30 and TRBJ2-3; perhaps TRBD1 as D (5 bases). The CDR3 is made up of 11 amino acids. V dropped 5 bases and J dropped 6 bases, with 9 bases sitting between them. Looked up from germline, CDR1 is GTSNPN and CDR2 is SVGIG (reference sequence). Supplemented by reference TRBV30 and TRBJ2-3, the full variable domain reads SQTIHQWPATLVQPVGSPLSLECTVEGTSNPNLYWYRQAAGRGLQLLFYSVGIGQISSEVPQNLSASRPQDRQFILSSKKLLLSDSGFYLCAWGAADTQYFGPGTRLTVL.

This chain connects TRBV9 to TRBJ2-5; TRBD1 aligns across 7 bases. The germline gives CDR1 SGDLS, CDR2 YYNGEE. The CDR3 contains 15 residues. Trimming took 1 base from V and 2 from J; bases not matched to a gene: 5. CDR3 in amino acids: CASSVTGTDQETQYF. CDR3 coding DNA: TGTGCCAGCAGCGTAACCGGGACAGATCAAGAGACCCAGTACTTC.

The J gene is TRBJ2-3, the V gene TRBV5-1; possible D gene TRBD2, 8 bases. Germline V CDR1 and CDR2: SGHRS, YFSETQ. The CDR3 loop spans 24 amino acids. V lost 4 bases to trimming and J lost 0 bases, with 39 bases between them. The CDR3: CASSGGTAKGLVRPFHSSTDTQYF. The DNA for the CDR3 is TGCGCCAGCAGCGGCGGGACAGCTAAGGGACTAGTTAGACCCTTCCACTCTAGCACAGATACGCAGTATTTT. Together with reference TRBV5-1 and TRBJ2-3, the CDR3 gives the full variable domain: KAGVTQTPRYLIKTRGQQVTLSCSPISGHRSVSWYQQTPGQGLQFLFEYFSETQRNKGNFPGRFSGRQFSNSRSEMNVSTLELGDSALYLCASSGGTAKGLVRPFHSSTDTQYFGPGTRLTVL.

The chain couples TRBV6-1 to TRBJ2-1, with TRBD2 matching 8 bases. V trimming: 3 bases; J trimming: 15 bases; junction bases outside the gene matches: 13. The CDR3 loop spans 14 amino acids. The germline V gene encodes CDR1 MNHNS and CDR2 SASEGT. This CDR3 is CASSDSHRAGAPFF. CDR3 sequence (DNA): TGTGCCAGCAGTGACAGCCATAGAGCGGGGGCCCCGTTCTTC.